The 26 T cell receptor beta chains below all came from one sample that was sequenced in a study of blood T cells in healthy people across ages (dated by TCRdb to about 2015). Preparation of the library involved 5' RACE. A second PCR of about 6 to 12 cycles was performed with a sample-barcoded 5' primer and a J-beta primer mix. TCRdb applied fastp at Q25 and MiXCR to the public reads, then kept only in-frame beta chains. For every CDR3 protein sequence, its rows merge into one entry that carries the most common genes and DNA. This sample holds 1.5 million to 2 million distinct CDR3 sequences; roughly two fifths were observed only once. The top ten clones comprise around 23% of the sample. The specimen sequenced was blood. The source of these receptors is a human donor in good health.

The CDR3 sequence is CASSTYRGLSEKLFF. The CDR3 coding sequence is TGTGCCAGCAGCACCTACAGGGGTCTGAGTGAAAAACTGTTTTTT. The chain couples TRBV7-2 to TRBJ1-4; 7 bases match TRBD1. J gave up 7 bases and V 5 bases, and 10 bases lay outside the gene matches. In germline, CDR1 is SGHTA, CDR2 FQGNSA. This CDR3 comprises 15 residues.

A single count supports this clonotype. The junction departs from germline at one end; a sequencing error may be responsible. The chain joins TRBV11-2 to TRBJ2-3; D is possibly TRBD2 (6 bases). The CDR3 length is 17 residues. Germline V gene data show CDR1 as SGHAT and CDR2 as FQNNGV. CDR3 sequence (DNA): TGTGCCAGCAGCCCCTGGCCCGGGACTCTTAGCACGGATACGCAGTATTTT. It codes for CASSPWPGTLSTDTQYF.

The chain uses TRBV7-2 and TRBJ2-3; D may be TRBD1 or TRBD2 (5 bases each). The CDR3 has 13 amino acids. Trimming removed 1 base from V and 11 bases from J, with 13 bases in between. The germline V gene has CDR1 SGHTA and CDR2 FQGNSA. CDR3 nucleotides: TGTGCCAGCAGCTTAGAACGGGGCGTAGTGCAGTATTTT. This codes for CASSLERGVVQYF.

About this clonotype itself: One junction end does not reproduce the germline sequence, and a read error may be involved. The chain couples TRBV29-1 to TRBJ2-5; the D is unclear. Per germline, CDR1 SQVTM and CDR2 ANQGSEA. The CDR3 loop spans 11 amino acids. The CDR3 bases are TGCAGCGTCCCTTCTGGAGAGGCCCAGTACTTC. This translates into CSVPSGEAQYF.

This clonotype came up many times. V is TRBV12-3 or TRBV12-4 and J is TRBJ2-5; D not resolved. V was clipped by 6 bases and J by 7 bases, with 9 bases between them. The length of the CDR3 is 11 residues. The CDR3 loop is CASSLSGTQYF. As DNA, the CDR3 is TGTGCCAGCAGCTTATCCGGGACCCAGTACTTC.

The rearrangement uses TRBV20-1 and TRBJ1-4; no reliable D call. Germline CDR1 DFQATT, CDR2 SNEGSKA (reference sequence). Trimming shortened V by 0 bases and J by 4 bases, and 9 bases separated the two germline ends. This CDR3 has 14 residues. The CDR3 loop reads CSARDFANNEKLFF. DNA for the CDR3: TGCAGTGCTAGAGATTTCGCGAATAATGAAAAACTGTTTTTT.

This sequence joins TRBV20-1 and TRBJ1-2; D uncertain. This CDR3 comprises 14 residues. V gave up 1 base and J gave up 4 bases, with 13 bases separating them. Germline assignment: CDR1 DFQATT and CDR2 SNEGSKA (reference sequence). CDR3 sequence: CSARGGVWGYGYTF. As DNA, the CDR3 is TGCAGTGCTAGAGGTGGGGTTTGGGGCTATGGCTACACCTTC.

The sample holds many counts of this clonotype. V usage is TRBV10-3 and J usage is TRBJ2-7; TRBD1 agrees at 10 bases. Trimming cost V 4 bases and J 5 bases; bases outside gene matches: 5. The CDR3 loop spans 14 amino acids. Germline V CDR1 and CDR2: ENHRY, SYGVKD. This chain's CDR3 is CAISGRTGGDEQYF. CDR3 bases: TGTGCCATCAGTGGGAGGACAGGGGGAGACGAGCAGTACTTC.

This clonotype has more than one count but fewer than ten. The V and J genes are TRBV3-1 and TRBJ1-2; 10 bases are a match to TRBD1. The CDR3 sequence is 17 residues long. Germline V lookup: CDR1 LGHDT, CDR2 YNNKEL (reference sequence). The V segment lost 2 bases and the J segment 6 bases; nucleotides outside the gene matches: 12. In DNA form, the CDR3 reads TGTGCCAGCAGCCAATGGTCCGGACGACAGGGGGCGGATGGCTACACCTTC. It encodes CASSQWSGRQGADGYTF. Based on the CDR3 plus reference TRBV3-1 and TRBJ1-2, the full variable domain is DTAVSQTPKYLVTQMGNDKSIKCEQNLGHDTMYWYKQDSKKFLKIMFSYNNKELIINETVPNRFSPKSPDKAHLNLHINSLELGDSAVYFCASSQWSGRQGADGYTFGSGTRLTVV.

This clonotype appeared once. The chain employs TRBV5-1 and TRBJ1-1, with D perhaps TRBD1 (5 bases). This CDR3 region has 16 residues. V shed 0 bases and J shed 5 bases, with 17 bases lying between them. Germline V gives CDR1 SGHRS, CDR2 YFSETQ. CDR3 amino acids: CASSLAGQGGGTEAFF. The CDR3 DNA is TGCGCCAGCAGCTTGGCCGGTCAGGGAGGAGGAACTGAAGCTTTCTTT.

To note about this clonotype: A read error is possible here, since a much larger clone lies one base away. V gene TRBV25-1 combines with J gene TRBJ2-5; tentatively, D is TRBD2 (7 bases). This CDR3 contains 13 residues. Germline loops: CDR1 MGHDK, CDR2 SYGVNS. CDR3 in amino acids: CPSSGGAQETQYF. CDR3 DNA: TGTCCCAGCAGTGGGGGGGCCCAAGAGACCCAGTACTTC.

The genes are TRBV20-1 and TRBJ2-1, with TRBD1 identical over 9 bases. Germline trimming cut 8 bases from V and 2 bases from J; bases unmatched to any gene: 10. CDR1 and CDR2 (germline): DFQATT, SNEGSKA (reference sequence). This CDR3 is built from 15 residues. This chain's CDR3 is CSLQGAVKTYNEQFF. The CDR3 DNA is TGCAGTCTACAGGGGGCCGTGAAAACCTACAATGAGCAGTTCTTC.

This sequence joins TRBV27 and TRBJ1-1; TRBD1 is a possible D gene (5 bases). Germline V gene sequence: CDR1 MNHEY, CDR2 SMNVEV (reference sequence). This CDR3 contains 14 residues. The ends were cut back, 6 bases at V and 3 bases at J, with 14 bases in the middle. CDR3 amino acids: CASRVRDFDTEAFF. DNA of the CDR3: TGTGCCAGCAGAGTACGGGACTTCGACACTGAAGCTTTCTTT.

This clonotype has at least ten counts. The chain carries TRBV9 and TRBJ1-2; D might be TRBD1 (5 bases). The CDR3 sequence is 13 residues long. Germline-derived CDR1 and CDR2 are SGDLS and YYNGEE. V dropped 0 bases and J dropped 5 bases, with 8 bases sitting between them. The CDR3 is CASSVDRGYGYTF. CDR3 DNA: TGTGCCAGCAGCGTAGATCGGGGGTATGGCTACACCTTC.

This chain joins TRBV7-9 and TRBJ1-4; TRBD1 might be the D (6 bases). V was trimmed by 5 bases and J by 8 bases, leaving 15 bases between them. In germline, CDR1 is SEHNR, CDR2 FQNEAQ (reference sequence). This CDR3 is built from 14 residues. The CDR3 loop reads CASSQQGHREKLFF. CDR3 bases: TGTGCCAGCAGCCAGCAGGGGCACAGGGAAAAACTGTTTTTT.

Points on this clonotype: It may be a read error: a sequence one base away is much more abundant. CDR3 nucleotides: TGTGCCAGCAGCTGGGGCAGCAGCTCCTACGAGCAGTACTTC. Protein: CASSWGSSSYEQYF. V usage is TRBV7-9 and J usage is TRBJ2-7, with a possible D match to TRBD1 (5 bases). Between the trimmed V and J ends, which lost 4 bases and 0 bases, there was a span of 10 bases. The CDR3 runs to 14 residues. CDR1 and CDR2 (germline): SEHNR, FQNEAQ (reference sequence).

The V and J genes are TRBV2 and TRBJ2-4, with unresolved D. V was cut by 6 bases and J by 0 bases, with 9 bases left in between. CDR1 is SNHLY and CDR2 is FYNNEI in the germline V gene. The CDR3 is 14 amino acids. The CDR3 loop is CASRKSLAKNIQYF. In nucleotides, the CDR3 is TGTGCCAGCAGAAAATCACTAGCCAAAAACATTCAGTACTTC.

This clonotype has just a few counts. The CDR3 region is CASSLNRGVGFEKLFF. The CDR3 nucleotides read TGTGCCAGCAGTCTGAACAGGGGCGTCGGGTTCGAAAAACTGTTTTTT. This chain connects TRBV7-6 to TRBJ1-4; the match to TRBD1 covers 7 bases. After removal of 6 bases from V and 8 bases from J, the junction contained 15 bases not matched to a gene. The CDR3 is made up of 16 amino acids. Germline V gene sequence: CDR1 SGHVS, CDR2 FNYEAQ.

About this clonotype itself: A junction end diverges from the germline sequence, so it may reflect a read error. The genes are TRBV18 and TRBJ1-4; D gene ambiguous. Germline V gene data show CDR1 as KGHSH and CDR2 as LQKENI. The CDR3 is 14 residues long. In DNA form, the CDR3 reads TGTGCCAGCTCACCCTTTGCAACTAATGGAAAACTGTTTTTT. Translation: CASSPFATNGKLFF.

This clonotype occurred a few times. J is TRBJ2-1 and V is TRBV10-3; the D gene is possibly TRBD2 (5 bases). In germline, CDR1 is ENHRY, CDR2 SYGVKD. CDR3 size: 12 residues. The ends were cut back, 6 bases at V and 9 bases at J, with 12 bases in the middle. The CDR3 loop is CAISEEDSEQFF. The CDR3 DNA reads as TGTGCCATCAGCGAGGAGGACTCTGAGCAGTTCTTC.

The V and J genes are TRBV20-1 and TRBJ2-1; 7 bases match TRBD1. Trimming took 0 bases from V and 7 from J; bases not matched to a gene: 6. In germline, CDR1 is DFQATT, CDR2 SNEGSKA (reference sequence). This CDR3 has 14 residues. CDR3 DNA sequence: TGCAGTGCTAGAGATCGTAGGGGGCGGAATGAGCAGTTCTTC. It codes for CSARDRRGRNEQFF.

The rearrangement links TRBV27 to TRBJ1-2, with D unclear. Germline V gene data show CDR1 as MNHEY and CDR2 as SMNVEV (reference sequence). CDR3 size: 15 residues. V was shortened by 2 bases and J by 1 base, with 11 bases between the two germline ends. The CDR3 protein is CASSLGSYGNYGYTF. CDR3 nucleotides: TGTGCCAGCAGTTTAGGGTCTTACGGTAACTATGGCTACACCTTC.

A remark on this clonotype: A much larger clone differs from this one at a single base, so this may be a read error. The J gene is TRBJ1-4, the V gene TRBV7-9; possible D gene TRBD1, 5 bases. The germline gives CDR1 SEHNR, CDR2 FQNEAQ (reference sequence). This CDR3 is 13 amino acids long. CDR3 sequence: CARSLEQAEKLFF. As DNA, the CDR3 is TGTGCCAGAAGCTTAGAACAGGCGGAAAAACTGTTTTTT.

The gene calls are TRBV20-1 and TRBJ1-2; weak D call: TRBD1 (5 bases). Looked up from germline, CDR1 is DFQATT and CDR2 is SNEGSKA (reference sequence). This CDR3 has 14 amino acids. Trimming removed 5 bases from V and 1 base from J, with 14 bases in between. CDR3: CSAPRGVNNYGYTF. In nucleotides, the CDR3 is TGCAGTGCTCCGAGGGGAGTCAATAACTATGGCTACACCTTC.

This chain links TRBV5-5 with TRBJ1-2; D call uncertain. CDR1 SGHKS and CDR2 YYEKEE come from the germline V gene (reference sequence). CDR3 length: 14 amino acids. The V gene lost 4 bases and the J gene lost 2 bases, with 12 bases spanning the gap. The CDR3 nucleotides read TGTGCCAGCAGCCAAACCGGGTCCAACTATGGCTACACCTTC. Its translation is CASSQTGSNYGYTF. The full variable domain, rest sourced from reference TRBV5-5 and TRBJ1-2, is DAGVTQSPTHLIKTRGQQVTLRCSPISGHKSVSWYQQVLGQGPQFIFQYYEKEERGRGNFPDRFSARQFPNYSSELNVNALLLGDSALYLCASSQTGSNYGYTFGSGTRLTVV.

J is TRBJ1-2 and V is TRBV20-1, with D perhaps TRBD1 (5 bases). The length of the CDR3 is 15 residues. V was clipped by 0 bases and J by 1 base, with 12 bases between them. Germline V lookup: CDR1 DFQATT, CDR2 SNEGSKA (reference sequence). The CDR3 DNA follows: TGCAGTGCTAGAGAGGGGGGGATCTTTAACTATGGCTACACCTTC. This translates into CSAREGGIFNYGYTF.